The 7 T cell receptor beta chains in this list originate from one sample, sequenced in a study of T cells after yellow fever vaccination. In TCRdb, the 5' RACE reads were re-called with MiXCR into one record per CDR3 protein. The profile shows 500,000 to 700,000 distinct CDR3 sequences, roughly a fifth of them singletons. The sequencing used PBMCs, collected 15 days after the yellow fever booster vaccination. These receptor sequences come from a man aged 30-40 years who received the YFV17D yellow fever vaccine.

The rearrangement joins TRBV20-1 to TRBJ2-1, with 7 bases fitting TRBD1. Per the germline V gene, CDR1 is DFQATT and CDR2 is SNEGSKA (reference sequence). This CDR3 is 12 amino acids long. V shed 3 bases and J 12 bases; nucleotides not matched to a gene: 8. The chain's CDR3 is CSASPTGKGQFF. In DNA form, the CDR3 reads TGCAGTGCTAGCCCGACAGGGAAGGGGCAGTTCTTC.

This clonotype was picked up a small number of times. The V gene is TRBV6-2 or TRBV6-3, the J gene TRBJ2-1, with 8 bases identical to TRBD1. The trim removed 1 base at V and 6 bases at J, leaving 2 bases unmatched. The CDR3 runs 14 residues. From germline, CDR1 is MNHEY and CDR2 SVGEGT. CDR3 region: CASSYWTGSNEQFF. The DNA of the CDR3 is TGTGCCAGCAGTTACTGGACAGGGAGCAATGAGCAGTTCTTC.

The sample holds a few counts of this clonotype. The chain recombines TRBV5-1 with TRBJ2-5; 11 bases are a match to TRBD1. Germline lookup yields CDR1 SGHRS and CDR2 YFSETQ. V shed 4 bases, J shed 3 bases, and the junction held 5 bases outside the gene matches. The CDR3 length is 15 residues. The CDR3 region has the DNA TGCGCCAGCAGCGGGACAGGGGGTTTGGAAGAGACCCAGTACTTC. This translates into CASSGTGGLEETQYF.

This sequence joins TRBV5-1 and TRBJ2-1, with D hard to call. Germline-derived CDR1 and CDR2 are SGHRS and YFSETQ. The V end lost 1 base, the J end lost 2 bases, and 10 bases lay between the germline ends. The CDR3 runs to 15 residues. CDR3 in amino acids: CASSLNEGPYNEQFF. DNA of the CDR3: TGCGCCAGCAGCTTGAACGAAGGACCCTACAATGAGCAGTTCTTC.

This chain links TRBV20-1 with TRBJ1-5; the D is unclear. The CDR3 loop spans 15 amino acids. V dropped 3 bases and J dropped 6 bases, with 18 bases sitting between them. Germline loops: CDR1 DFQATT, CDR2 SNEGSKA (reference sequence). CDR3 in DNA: TGCAGTGCTAGGCTCGCCGAACTAAGGGTTCAGCCCCAGCATTTT. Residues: CSARLAELRVQPQHF.

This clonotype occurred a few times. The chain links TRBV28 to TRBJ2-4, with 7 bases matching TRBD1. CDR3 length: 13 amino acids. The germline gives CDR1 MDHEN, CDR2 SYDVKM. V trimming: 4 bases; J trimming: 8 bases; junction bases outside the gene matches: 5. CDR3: CASSSGQFHIQYF. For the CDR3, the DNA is TGTGCCAGCAGTTCGGGACAGTTTCACATTCAGTACTTC.

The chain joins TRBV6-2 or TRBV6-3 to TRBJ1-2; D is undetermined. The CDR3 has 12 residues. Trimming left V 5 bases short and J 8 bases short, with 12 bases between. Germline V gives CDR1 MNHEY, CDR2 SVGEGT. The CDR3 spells CASSPIRGGYTF. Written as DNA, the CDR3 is TGTGCCAGCAGTCCTATCCGAGGGGGCTACACCTTC.